This T cell receptor (beta chain) was captured by sequencing in a study of identifying expanded T cells in peripheral blood. Repertoires were generated with immunoSEQ multiplex PCR, while TCRdb's copy carries only in-frame clones and drops some. The sample gives roughly 100,000 clones, roughly 90% of which show up once; about 17% is in the top ten. Trimming removed 4 bases from V and 6 bases from J; junction bases left unmatched: 15. This CDR3 contains 20 residues. Germline loops: CDR1 MNHEY, CDR2 SMNVEV (reference sequence). The sequence was collected from a person aged 18-70 years in good health. The chain has TRBV27 and TRBJ2-2; TRBD2 aligns across 15 bases. The sample consisted of blood. The CDR3 DNA reads as TGTGCCAGCAGTTCGCTCGGACTAGCGGGGGGGCCTGGTTCCGCCGGGGAGCTGTTTTTT. This translates into CASSSLGLAGGPGSAGELFF.